One T cell receptor beta chain is described in this entry. The specificity of this receptor is unknown. Base qualities were left out, and no much larger clone turns up one base away. These data come from a study of cytomegalovirus exposure and HLA in healthy donors (dated by TCRdb to about 2017). Turning to the overall study: An earlier analysis of under 600 of the donors reported about 250 Gb of sequence data and around 120 million unique TCR beta sequences from 190 million or so T cells. The study aimed to test whether cataloging public T cell receptors could reveal signatures of past pathogen exposure. In a later analysis, previously published TCR beta repertoires from 670 or so donors were re-analyzed and high-resolution HLA genotyping was added so that TCR occurrence patterns could be studied. Typing coverage differed by locus: A, B, C, DRB1 and DQB1 were typed in roughly 620-630 donors, DQA1 in roughly 510, DPA1 in approximately 600, and DPB1 in just under 490. Besides the first cohort of 500 to 700 subjects, a separate validation cohort made up of some 110 different subjects was used. An earlier analysis of about 620 of the donors applied high-throughput TCR beta sequencing to assess whether each TCR beta V gene segment acted as functional or pseudogenic. In a later genetic analysis, genome-wide SNP genotypes for about 65% of the roughly 700 donors were used, and that subset was treated as a discovery cohort. The study profiled the T cell repertoires of about 640 subjects by immunosequencing and related them to cytomegalovirus serostatus. In the later analysis, no new phenotypic data were used to find candidate immune exposures; instead, reliance was placed on TCR beta sequences and their occurrence across donors. Among some 400 genotyped donors of the cohort, an average of about 240,000 unique TCR beta nucleotide sequences were sequenced per donor, roughly a sixth of them non-productive. To predict cytomegalovirus infection status, the study combined high-throughput TCR immunosequencing, statistical association of individual TCRs with disease status, and machine learning. Both class I and class II loci were covered by HLA typing, at four-digit resolution. Four or five DR-DQ haplotypes were handled as single units for association and clustering because linkage in the cohort was strong. An early release covering 550 to 650 HLA-typed donors comprised 250 to 350 gigabases of sequencing data and roughly 86 million unique TCR sequences. Every discovery cohort repertoire had been produced on one sequencing platform. Of the approximately 400 genotyped donors, about 80% fell in the genetic ancestry cluster associated with self-reported Caucasian donors. Donor age, sex, ethnicity and CMV serostatus were compiled alongside the repertoire data.

The cohort comprised approximately 700 healthy bone marrow donors. At the time of sampling, every cohort member was nominally healthy, though immune exposures that went unrecorded were likely present. The donor tested CMV seropositive, placing the donor among the 250 to 350 seropositive members of the cohort. A peripheral blood sample was provided by each donor, and peripheral blood mononuclear cells were used for TCR beta sequencing. The Qiagen DNeasy Blood Extraction Kit was used to extract genomic DNA from the blood cell samples. Overall results and qualifications from the work: In the study, approximately 150 TCR beta chains were listed as associated with cytomegalovirus. An association between a missense DCLRE1C variant and V-gene and J-gene trimming of TCR beta chains was found in a later genetic analysis and replicated in an independent cohort. A further reported finding was that TCR beta sequences accurately predicted the HLA-A and HLA-B alleles for most subjects in the first cohort. Cytomegalovirus status was reported to be diagnosed by the classifier with high specificity and sensitivity in both the original and validation cohorts. Most TCR sequences were observed very rarely across donors, whereas some public TCRs were present in many individuals. Strong co-occurrence of HLA alleles, especially DR and DQ, made assigning TCR associations to individual alleles difficult. Because HLA typing was unavailable for some donors at each locus, only the typed subset was used in association tests. In vitro tests confirmed that a few of the cytomegalovirus-associated TCR beta chains recognize cytomegalovirus antigens. For the cohort, immune exposure information was limited to CMV serostatus. In this cohort, only TCR beta chains were sequenced, and detectable features were limited by the absence of alpha or paired-chain data. A group of highly shared sequence variants was considered likely to be a technical artifact of the sequencing pipeline. An earlier analysis of some 560 of the donors showed that most TCR beta V segments appeared in productive rearrangements either about 87% or about 30% of the time, which broadly matched IMGT annotations. A later analysis associated roughly 17,000 TCR beta sequences with specific HLA alleles at a false discovery rate of 0.05. A later analysis reported that several top co-occurrence clusters appeared linked to parvovirus B19, influenza, CMV and Epstein-Barr virus. It was suggested by the authors that the approach could potentially be generalized to other disease states and immunological phenotypes. In a later analysis, most CMV-associated TCR beta chains were found to appear HLA-restricted, with HLA associations seemingly driven largely by CMV exposure. Compared with the 666-donor mean, donors in an Asian-associated ancestry cluster had fewer N-insertions in productive TCRs, according to a later genetic analysis. The presence/absence analyses assumed that sequencing depth was roughly uniform across donors, and that assumption may not be true. Compared with equally common non-associated chains, HLA-associated TCR beta chains in a later analysis were more clonally expanded and had lower generation probabilities. A later analysis found that TCR association rates varied across HLA loci, with DRB1 alleles showing the most associated TCRs and HLA-C alleles the fewest. Correlated functional status among segregating V segments might be attributable to linkage disequilibrium, but an unknown experimental factor could not be ruled out. Because counts were too low, about 15 rarely observed V segments, including chromosome 9 orphons, were left out of the earlier analysis of several hundred of the donors.

The method was the immunoSEQ multiplex PCR assay. For the multiplex PCR, a mixture combining 60 forward primers for TCR Vbeta segments and 13 reverse primers for TCR Jbeta segments was used. The CDR3 region of rearranged TCR beta genes was amplified from genomic DNA with a multiplex PCR assay. The Illumina HiSeq System was used to sequence the amplified TCR beta libraries as 87-base-pair reads. The authors' pipeline ran thus. In a later analysis, around 80 million unique TCR beta chains were counted across the 500 to 700 repertoires, and roughly 11 million of these chains were shared by at least two donors. Raw reads were error-corrected and collapsed into unique sequences by a nearest-neighbor algorithm in which closely related sequences were merged to remove PCR and sequencing errors. Alignment of CDR3 sequences to IMGT reference sequences was used to assign V, D and J gene segments. For a sequence to be retained, a match of at least six nucleotides was required to both a V gene segment and a J gene segment. Rearrangements were called productive when the CDR3 lacked stop codons and stayed in frame with V and J; all others were non-productive. Following IMGT convention, CDR3 was defined as the stretch from the second conserved V-encoded cysteine up to the conserved J-encoded phenylalanine. In an earlier analysis of around 600 of the donors, sequences lacking an unambiguous match to a single V gene segment were excluded. An earlier analysis of 500 to 600 of the donors classified V segments as functional when productive rearrangements were above 56.7% and as segregating when the standard deviation between donors was above 5%. A statistical classification framework was developed to diagnose cytomegalovirus status using the catalog of TCR beta chain sequences. In a later analysis, TCR nucleotide sequences were compared against IMGT/GENE-DB human TR gene sequences so that V and J genes could be assigned. A later analysis assigned CDR3 sequences and most-parsimonious VDJ recombination scenarios with the TCRdist pipeline. In a later analysis, every TCR beta chain was defined by the combination of its CDR3 amino acid sequence and its V-gene family, and reads without a unique V-gene family were dropped. As a way to deal with suspected cross-contamination and a sequencing artifact, a later analysis dropped more than 500 nucleotide sequences that were highly shared and had low generation probability. A later analysis calculated a clonal expansion index for each public chain from normalized within-repertoire ranks of inferred template counts. In a later analysis, generation probabilities were computed with a VDJ recombination model fitted to out-of-frame rearrangements, and the resulting probabilities were checked against IGoR. In a later analysis, hypergeometric tests were used to score TCR-TCR, TCR-HLA and TCR-CMV co-occurrence, with a repertoire-size bias correction applied to TCR pairs. False discovery rates were estimated in a later analysis by permuting HLA or CMV assignments 20 times. In a later analysis, co-occurring TCRs were grouped using DBSCAN, with TCRdist sequence similarity added in when clustering inside HLA-allele-positive subsets. Repertoires with fewer than 30,000 or more than 120,000 public chains were left out of co-occurrence clustering, as were several repertoires with anomalous nucleotide sharing. The table was pulled from immuneACCESS by TCRdb, which kept in-frame rearrangements only. Such tables lose some clones; where checked, under half of the loss comes from unresolved V genes, and the rest has no known cause. V, J and clone size were drawn from that table, and D and trimming were deduced from the DNA. In this sample the table shows about 120,000 clones, around 84% of which occur a single time. 3.3% of the sample is taken by the ten largest.

The clonotype comes from a woman under 40 in good health and CMV-seropositive. Input material: PBMCs.

Read as DNA, the sequence is TGCGCCAGCAGCCGGAAAGGGTGGGGCACTAGCGGGGGCCCCGGGGAGCTGTTTTTT. Its translation is CASSRKGWGTSGGPGELFF. The V gene is TRBV4-1 and the J gene is TRBJ2-2, and 11 bases in between align with TRBD2. From the cysteine through the phenylalanine, the CDR3 covers 19 amino acids. Only CDR3 DNA remains: 57 bases, in frame from the first base. The V end gives up 4 bases and the J end 6 bases, leaving 16 bases in the junction not matched to a gene. CDR1 and CDR2 (MGHRA, YSYEKL) derive from the germline V gene.